The clone carrying this T cell receptor (beta chain) turned up a few times. Its antigen is still unknown. This entry belongs to a study of human T cells and chemical hapten exposure. At the level of the study: TCR yields per sample varied, mainly owing to small pooled library volume differences.

Time point meaning: healthy volunteer bleed at 2 weeks. Researchers extracted total RNA from unfractionated whole blood. Each cDNA molecule in the library carried unique molecular identifiers. The authors' processing: Ranging from roughly 23,224 to 700,000, TCR counts per sample had a median value of about 96,000. TCRdb processed the RACE reads anew with MiXCR; each CDR3 protein has one entry. V and J calls and clone size were set by TCRdb, not the authors. The sample lists some 45,000 distinct CDR3 sequences; almost 4.5% were seen once. Study-wide results and caveats: DPC sensitization did not alter TCRs above 1 in 1000 frequency.

CDR1 KGHSH and CDR2 LQKENI come from the germline V gene. The CDR3 totals 16 residues. V gave up 5 bases and J gave up 0 bases, with 15 bases separating them. The source is a human donor in good health. Some clones in this sample may be carry-over from other donors' samples. Sequencing used whole blood. The chain joins TRBV18 to TRBJ2-3; possibly TRBD1 for D (5 bases). The CDR3 loop reads CASSASLAGSTDTQYF. The CDR3 nucleotides are TGTGCCAGCTCAGCAAGCCTCGCAGGGAGCACAGATACGCAGTATTTT. Complete variable domain (other parts from reference TRBV18 and TRBJ2-3): NAGVMQNPRHLVRRRGQEARLRCSPMKGHSHVYWYRQLPEEGLKFMVYLQKENIIDESGMPKERFSAEFPKEGPSILRIQQVVRGDSAAYFCASSASLAGSTDTQYFGPGTRLTVL.